The 25 T cell receptor beta chains presented below share a single source sample, sequenced in a study of T cells in Graves' hyperthyroidism and ophthalmopathy. The investigators amplified TCR beta CDR3 regions from RNA transcripts. In the first-round RT-PCR of the TCR CDR3, the HTBI primer set was used. TCRdb independently ran MiXCR on the multiplex PCR reads; one entry per CDR3 protein. The data hold about 590,000 distinct CDR3 sequences, with around a sixth observed a single time. Sequencing used blood. The receptors shown here come from a woman in her thirties with Graves' hyperthyroidism.

This clonotype came up many times. The chain couples TRBV27 to TRBJ2-3; the D gene is possibly TRBD1 (6 bases). Trimming removed 5 bases from V and 1 base from J, with 16 bases in between. Germline assignment: CDR1 MNHEY and CDR2 SMNVEV (reference sequence). The length of the CDR3 is 16 residues. The CDR3 region is CASSINRVEGTDTQYF. DNA of the CDR3: TGTGCCAGCAGTATCAACAGGGTAGAGGGCACAGATACGCAGTATTTT.

The chain is built from TRBV4-2 and TRBJ1-4, with D possibly being TRBD1 (5 bases). This CDR3 spans 19 amino acids. The V gene lost 2 bases and the J gene lost 0 bases, with 19 bases spanning the gap. From germline, CDR1 is LGHNA and CDR2 YNFKEQ. CDR3 bases: TGTGCCAGCAGCCAATCAGTTTCAGGGTTAGGGGCAACTAATGAAAAACTGTTTTTT. This gives the protein CASSQSVSGLGATNEKLFF.

This clonotype was counted between two and nine times. This chain joins TRBV20-1 and TRBJ1-4; 7 bases agree with TRBD1. Germline CDR1 DFQATT, CDR2 SNEGSKA (reference sequence). The V gene end was trimmed by 5 bases and the J gene end by 4 bases; junction bases not matched to a gene: 7. This CDR3 has 14 residues. The CDR3: CSAQTGRSNEKLFF. The CDR3 DNA reads TGCAGTGCTCAGACAGGGCGAAGTAATGAAAAACTGTTTTTT.

This clonotype occurred many times. This chain connects TRBV4-2 to TRBJ1-1; 11 positions match TRBD1. The junction had 8 bases not matched to a gene; V was cut back by 6 bases and J by 5 bases. The CDR3 covers 15 residues. Germline V gene data show CDR1 as LGHNA and CDR2 as YNFKEQ. For the CDR3, the DNA is TGTGCCAGCAGTGCACCCGGGACAGGGGGAACTGAAGCTTTCTTT. This translates into CASSAPGTGGTEAFF.

There are a few counts of this clonotype. The chain is built from TRBV14 and TRBJ2-7, with TRBD2 identical over 7 bases. Germline V lookup: CDR1 SGHDN, CDR2 FVKESK. V was clipped by 0 bases and J by 2 bases; unmatched bases: 7. CDR3 length equals 16 residues. Written as DNA, the CDR3 is TGTGCCAGCAGCCAAGAAGTGGGGACTATTACCTACGAGCAGTACTTC. Translating gives CASSQEVGTITYEQYF.

This clonotype has more than one count but fewer than ten. This chain connects TRBV6-2 or TRBV6-3 to TRBJ1-4, with a weak D call TRBD1 (6 bases). Trimming removed 5 bases at V and 0 bases at J, with 13 bases between. Per germline, CDR1 MNHEY and CDR2 SVGEGT. CDR3 length equals 16 residues. The CDR3 loop reads CASSRPDRSTNEKLFF. CDR3 nucleotides: TGTGCCAGCAGTCGCCCGGACAGATCAACTAATGAAAAACTGTTTTTT.

This clonotype was counted a few times. The chain employs TRBV6-2 or TRBV6-3 and TRBJ2-2, with 14 bases lining up with TRBD2. This CDR3 is 18 amino acids long. V was clipped by 6 bases and J by 7 bases; unmatched bases: 13. Germline CDR1 reads MNHEY; CDR2 reads SVGEGT. The CDR3 here is CASRPRLAGGPLGGELFF. For the CDR3, the DNA is TGTGCCAGCAGACCCAGACTAGCGGGAGGGCCTTTGGGCGGGGAGCTGTTTTTT.

This sequence joins TRBV20-1 and TRBJ2-2; possibly TRBD2 for D (5 bases). The CDR3 loop spans 14 amino acids. CDR1 is DFQATT and CDR2 is SNEGSKA in the germline V gene (reference sequence). V dropped 3 bases and J dropped 0 bases, with 8 bases sitting between them. The CDR3 DNA follows: TGCAGTGCTAGTCCTAGCACGAACACCGGGGAGCTGTTTTTT. It is translated as CSASPSTNTGELFF.

The rearrangement links TRBV20-1 to TRBJ2-5, with D unclear. Trimming removed 8 bases from V and 2 bases from J, with 12 bases in between. There are 12 residues in the CDR3. Germline-derived CDR1 and CDR2 are DFQATT and SNEGSKA (reference sequence). CDR3 sequence reads: CSCLRRQETQYF. CDR3 nucleotides: TGCAGTTGCCTACGTAGACAAGAGACCCAGTACTTC.

This clonotype was counted at least ten times. J is TRBJ1-3 and V is TRBV3-1; D call uncertain. The germline CDR1 and CDR2 sequences are LGHDT and YNNKEL (reference sequence). V was cut by 1 base and J by 4 bases, with 8 bases left in between. This CDR3 has 14 residues. The CDR3 DNA sequence: TGTGCCAGCAGCCAAGGGGTAGCGGGAAACACCATATATTTT. Translation: CASSQGVAGNTIYF.

Many counts were recorded for this clonotype. The chain recombines TRBV18 with TRBJ1-3, with D possibly being TRBD1 (5 bases). CDR1 KGHSH and CDR2 LQKENI come from the germline V gene. Deletions cut 2 bases from V and 6 bases from J, with 11 bases between. The CDR3 has 14 residues. As DNA, the CDR3 is TGTGCCAGCTCACCAGGGGACGGACAAAACACCATATATTTT. Amino acids: CASSPGDGQNTIYF.

This clonotype was counted only a few times. The chain couples TRBV10-3 to TRBJ1-3; TRBD1 matches 7 bases. V shed 8 bases and J 3 bases; nucleotides not matched to a gene: 7. Germline V gene lookup returns CDR1 ENHRY and CDR2 SYGVKD. CDR3 length: 14 residues. The CDR3 spells CAISGTEVGNTIYF. The CDR3 region has the DNA TGTGCCATCTCAGGGACAGAAGTTGGAAACACCATATATTTT.

The gene calls are TRBV7-2 and TRBJ1-2, with 9 bases identical to TRBD1. Germline CDR1 reads SGHTA; CDR2 reads FQGNSA. The ends lost 0 bases at V and 4 bases at J; junction bases unmatched: 3. The CDR3 spans 15 residues. The CDR3 reads CASSLATGQGYGYTF. The DNA for the CDR3 is TGTGCCAGCAGCTTAGCTACGGGACAGGGCTATGGCTACACCTTC.

There are many counts of this clonotype. This chain connects TRBV7-6 to TRBJ2-7; D perhaps matches TRBD1 (5 bases). Germline values: CDR1 SGHVS, CDR2 FNYEAQ. The length of the CDR3 is 14 residues. V shed 4 bases and J shed 5 bases, with 15 bases lying between them. The CDR3 region has the DNA TGTGCCAGCAGCTCCCAGGCAGGGATCAACGAGCAGTACTTC. This encodes CASSSQAGINEQYF.

At least ten counts were recorded for this clonotype. J is TRBJ1-1 and V is TRBV27; no definite D call. The V gene lost 6 bases and the J gene lost 7 bases, with 15 bases spanning the gap. The CDR3 consists of 13 residues. In germline, CDR1 is MNHEY, CDR2 SMNVEV (reference sequence). The CDR3 is CASSWSRYNEAFF. The CDR3 DNA reads TGTGCCAGCAGCTGGAGTAGATACAATGAAGCTTTCTTT.

The gene calls are TRBV5-1 and TRBJ1-1; 7 bases map to TRBD1. This CDR3 comprises 14 residues. The germline V gene has CDR1 SGHRS and CDR2 YFSETQ. V shed 0 bases, J shed 8 bases, and the junction held 7 bases outside the gene matches. CDR3 in DNA: TGCGCCAGCAGCTTGGACAGGGGACTCTCCGAAGCTTTCTTT. It yields the protein CASSLDRGLSEAFF.

This clonotype was observed a handful of times. Sequence at one end of the junction differs from germline and may be a read error. This sequence joins TRBV7-9 and TRBJ2-5, with 10 bases lining up with TRBD2. Germline CDR1 reads SEHNR; CDR2 reads FQNEAQ (reference sequence). The length of the CDR3 is 18 residues. The CDR3 DNA reads TGTGCCAGCAGCCTAGCTAGCGGGGGCCGCCACTTGAAAGAGACCCAGTACTTC. Translating it yields CASSLASGGRHLKETQYF.

The table lists this clonotype with a few counts. The chain has TRBV6-1 and TRBJ2-5; 10 positions agree with TRBD1. J gave up 5 bases and V 1 base, and 7 bases lay outside the gene matches. The CDR3 covers 16 residues. Germline V lookup: CDR1 MNHNS, CDR2 SASEGT. The CDR3 sequence: CASSEGTGTGVETQYF. The CDR3 nucleotides are TGTGCCAGCAGTGAAGGGACCGGGACAGGGGTGGAGACCCAGTACTTC.

The V call is TRBV6-7, the J call TRBJ2-2, with D perhaps given as TRBD1 or TRBD2 (5 bases each). TRBV6-7 is known as an ORF, though its function is uncertain. This CDR3 has 16 residues. With 2 bases removed from V and 7 bases from J, the gap between germline ends came to 17 bases. This CDR3 reads CASSYEEGRFVGELFF. Here the CDR3 DNA reads TGTGCCAGCAGTTACGAAGAGGGGCGCTTTGTCGGGGAGCTGTTTTTT.

Ten or more counts support this clonotype. The chain joins TRBV30 to TRBJ2-7; TRBD2 matches 7 bases. Per germline, CDR1 GTSNPN and CDR2 SVGIG (reference sequence). This CDR3 spans 12 amino acids. With V trimmed by 5 bases and J by 3 bases, 4 bases remained unmatched. The CDR3 nucleotides are TGTGCCTGGGCCGGGACTAACTACGAGCAGTACTTC. It specifies CAWAGTNYEQYF.

V is TRBV2 and J is TRBJ1-6; D is perhaps TRBD1 (5 bases). CDR3 size: 17 residues. Germline V CDR1 and CDR2: SNHLY, FYNNEI. Trimming stripped 6 bases from V and 2 bases from J, with 17 bases between. The CDR3 nucleotides are TGTGCCAGCAGGGGGTCGGCAGGGAAGACCTATAATTCACCCCTCCACTTT. It encodes CASRGSAGKTYNSPLHF.

About this clonotype: This is likely a read error, given that the CDR3 carries no conserved phenylalanine or tryptophan at its end. The chain couples TRBV5-4 to TRBJ2-7, with no clear D. V lost 3 bases and J lost 8, with 12 bases in between. The CDR3 contains 12 residues. CDR1 and CDR2 (germline): SGHNT, YYREEE (reference sequence). CDR3 in amino acids: CASSSSIGQQYL. The CDR3 DNA reads TGTGCCAGCAGCTCCTCGATCGGACAGCAGTACCTC.

This clonotype was seen a handful of times. DNA of the CDR3: TGTGCCAGCAGCTTAGCGATGGATAACTATGGCTACACCTTC. Translated: CASSLAMDNYGYTF. The chain combines TRBV7-8 with TRBJ1-2; D remains ambiguous. The V and J ends lost 0 bases and 1 base respectively, with 6 bases between them. CDR1 is SGHVS and CDR2 is FQNEAQ in the germline V gene. The CDR3 totals 14 residues.

This clonotype was observed at least ten times. The chain recombines TRBV7-6 with TRBJ2-2, with D possibly being TRBD2 (5 bases). Looked up from germline, CDR1 is SGHVS and CDR2 is FNYEAQ. Trimming shortened V by 5 bases and J by 0 bases, and 25 bases separated the two germline ends. The CDR3 is 20 residues long. The CDR3 nucleotides read TGTGCCAGCAGCCCTAGCCCTGGTCCGGTGGGATACGCGAACACCGGGGAGCTGTTTTTT. Encoded protein: CASSPSPGPVGYANTGELFF.

The table lists this clonotype with many counts. The chain has TRBV28 and TRBJ2-5; D might be TRBD2 (5 bases). Per germline, CDR1 MDHEN and CDR2 SYDVKM. CDR3 length equals 12 residues. V lost 7 bases and J lost 4, with 10 bases in between. In DNA, the CDR3 is TGTGCCAGCACGGCCGGAGGAGAGACCCAGTACTTC. Its translation is CASTAGGETQYF.